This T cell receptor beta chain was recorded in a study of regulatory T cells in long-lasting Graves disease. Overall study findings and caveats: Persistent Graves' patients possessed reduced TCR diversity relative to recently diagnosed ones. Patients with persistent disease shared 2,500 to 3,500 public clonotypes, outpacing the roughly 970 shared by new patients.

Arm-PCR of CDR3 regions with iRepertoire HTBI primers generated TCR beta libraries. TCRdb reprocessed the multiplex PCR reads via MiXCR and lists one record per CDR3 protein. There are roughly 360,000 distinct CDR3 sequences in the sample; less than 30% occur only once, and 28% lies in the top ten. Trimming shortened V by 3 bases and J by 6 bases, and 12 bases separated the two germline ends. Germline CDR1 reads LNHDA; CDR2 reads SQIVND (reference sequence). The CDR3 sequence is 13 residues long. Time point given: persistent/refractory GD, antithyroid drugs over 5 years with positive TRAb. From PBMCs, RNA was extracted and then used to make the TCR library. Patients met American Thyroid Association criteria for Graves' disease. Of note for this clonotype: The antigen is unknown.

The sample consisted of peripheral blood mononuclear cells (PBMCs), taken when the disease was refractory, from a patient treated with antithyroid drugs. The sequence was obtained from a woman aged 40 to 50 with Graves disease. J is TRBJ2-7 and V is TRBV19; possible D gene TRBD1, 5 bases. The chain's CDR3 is CASSMGQASEQYF. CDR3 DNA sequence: TGTGCCAGTAGTATGGGGCAAGCCAGCGAGCAGTACTTC. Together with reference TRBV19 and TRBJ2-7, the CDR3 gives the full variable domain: DGGITQSPKYLFRKEGQNVTLSCEQNLNHDAMYWYRQDPGQGLRLIYYSQIVNDFQKGDIAEGYSVSREKKESFPLTVTSAQKNPTAFYLCASSMGQASEQYFGPGTRLTVT.